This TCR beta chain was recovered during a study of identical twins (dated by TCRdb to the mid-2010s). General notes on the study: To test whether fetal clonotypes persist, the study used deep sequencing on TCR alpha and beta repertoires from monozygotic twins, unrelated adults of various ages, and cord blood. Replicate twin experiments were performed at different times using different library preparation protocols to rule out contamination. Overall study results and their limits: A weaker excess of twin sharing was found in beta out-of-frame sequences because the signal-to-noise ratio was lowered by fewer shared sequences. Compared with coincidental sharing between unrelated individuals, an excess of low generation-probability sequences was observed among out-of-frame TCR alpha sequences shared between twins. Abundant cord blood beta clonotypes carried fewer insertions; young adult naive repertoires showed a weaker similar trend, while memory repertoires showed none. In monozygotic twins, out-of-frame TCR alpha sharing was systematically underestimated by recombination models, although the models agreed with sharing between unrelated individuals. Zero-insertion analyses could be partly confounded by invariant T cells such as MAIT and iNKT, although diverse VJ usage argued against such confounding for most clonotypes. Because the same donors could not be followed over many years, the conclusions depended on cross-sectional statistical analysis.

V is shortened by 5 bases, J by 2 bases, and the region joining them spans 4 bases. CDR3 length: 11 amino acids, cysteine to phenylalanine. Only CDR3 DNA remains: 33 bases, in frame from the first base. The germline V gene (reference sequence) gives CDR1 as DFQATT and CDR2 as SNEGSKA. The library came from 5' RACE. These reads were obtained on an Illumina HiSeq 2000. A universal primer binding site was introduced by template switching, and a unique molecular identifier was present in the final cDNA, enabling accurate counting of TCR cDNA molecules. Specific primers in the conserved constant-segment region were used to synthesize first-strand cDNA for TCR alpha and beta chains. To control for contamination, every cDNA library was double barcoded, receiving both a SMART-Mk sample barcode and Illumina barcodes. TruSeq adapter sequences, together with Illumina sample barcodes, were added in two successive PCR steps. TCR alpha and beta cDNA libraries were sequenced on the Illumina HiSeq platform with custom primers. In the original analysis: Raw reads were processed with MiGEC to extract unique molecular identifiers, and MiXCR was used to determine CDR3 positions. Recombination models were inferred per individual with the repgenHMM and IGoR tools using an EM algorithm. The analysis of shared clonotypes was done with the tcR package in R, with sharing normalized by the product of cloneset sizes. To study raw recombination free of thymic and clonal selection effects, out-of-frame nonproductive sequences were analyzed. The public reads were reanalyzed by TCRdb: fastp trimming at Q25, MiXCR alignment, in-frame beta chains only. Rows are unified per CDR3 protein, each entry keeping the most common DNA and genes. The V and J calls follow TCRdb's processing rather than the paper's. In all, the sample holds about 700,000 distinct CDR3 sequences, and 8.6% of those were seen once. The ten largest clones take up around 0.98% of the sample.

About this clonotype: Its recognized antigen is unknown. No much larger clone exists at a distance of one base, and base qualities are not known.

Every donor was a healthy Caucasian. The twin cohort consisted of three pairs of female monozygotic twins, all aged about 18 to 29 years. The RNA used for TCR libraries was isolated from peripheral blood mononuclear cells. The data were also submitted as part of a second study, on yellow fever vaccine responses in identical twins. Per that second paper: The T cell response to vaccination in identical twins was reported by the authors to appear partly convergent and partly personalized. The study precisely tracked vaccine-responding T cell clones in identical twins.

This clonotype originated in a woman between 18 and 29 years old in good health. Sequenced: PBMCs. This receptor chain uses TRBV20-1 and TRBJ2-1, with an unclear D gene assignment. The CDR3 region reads CSALTYNEQFF. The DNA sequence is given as TGCAGTGCTTTAACCTACAATGAGCAGTTCTTC.